This T cell receptor beta chain was retrieved from a study of blood T cell repertoires in COVID-19. CDR1 and CDR2 from the germline V gene are ENHRY and SYGVKD. The CDR3 is 13 amino acids. Trimming took 10 bases from V and 6 from J, leaving 15 bases between them. Profiling relied on immunoSEQ multiplex PCR, and the TCRdb table lists in-frame clones only, not all of them. The profile shows 390,000 or so clones, 70% to 90% of them singletons. The rearrangement joins TRBV10-3 to TRBJ1-4; maybe TRBD1 (6 bases). The source is a woman aged 25 to 45 with COVID-19, enrolled during active disease. Material: peripheral blood. CDR3 region: CATRGGGDEKLFF. CDR3 nucleotides: TGTGCCACCCGAGGGGGGGGCGATGAAAAACTGTTTTTT.